This T cell receptor beta chain derives from a study of human T cells and chemical hapten exposure. Looking at the study overall: Patch tests applied 0.01% DPC to the upper back and were scored after 6 days.

Described time point: patch test 2, 6 weeks after DPC sensitization. Treatment reported: therapeutic diphenylcyclopropenone sensitization with weekly scalp DPC. Those who donated were patients with alopecia, 18 to 70 years of age, and suitable for DPC. The template was total RNA from unfractionated whole blood. Separate cDNA molecules received unique molecular identifiers, which the library attached to them. TCRdb passed the RACE reads through MiXCR, listing each CDR3 protein once. This sample has roughly 52,000 distinct CDR3 sequences, with about 10% found just once. Per germline, CDR1 SGHDN and CDR2 FVKESK. The CDR3 has 16 amino acids. The J segment lost 2 bases and the V segment lost 2 bases, leaving 5 bases of the junction unmatched.

The chain combines TRBV14 with TRBJ1-2, with 10 bases lining up with TRBD1. The sequenced sample was whole blood, obtained in connection with sensitization to the hapten diphenylcyclopropenone (DPC). The sequence came from a woman in her forties or fifties with alopecia areata. Some clones in this sample may be carry-over from other donors' samples. CDR3 loop: CASSQYRDRGNYGYTF. For the CDR3, the DNA is TGTGCCAGCAGCCAATATCGGGACAGGGGCAACTATGGCTACACCTTC.